The 29 T cell receptor beta chains below were found in one sample sequenced in a study of blood T cell repertoires in COVID-19. Using immunoSEQ multiplex PCR, the repertoire was profiled, and TCRdb retains in-frame clones only, with some absent. The sample yields about 140,000 clones, 88% seen once. The source material was peripheral blood. Source of these receptors: a human donor with COVID-19, enrolled during active disease. The donor label of this sample is uncertain.

V is TRBV11-2 and J is TRBJ2-3; maybe TRBD1 (6 bases). V was clipped by 0 bases and J by 0 bases, with 13 bases between them. Germline loops: CDR1 SGHAT, CDR2 FQNNGV. There are 17 residues in the CDR3. CDR3 residues: CASSLDRGRGSTDTQYF. CDR3 bases: TGTGCCAGCAGCTTAGATCGCGGCAGGGGAAGCACAGATACGCAGTATTTT.

The DNA of the CDR3 is TGTGCCAGCTCACCCCCCTTCGCAGGGGGCACCGGGGAGCTGTTTTTT. Translation: CASSPPFAGGTGELFF. V is TRBV18 and J is TRBJ2-2; TRBD1 aligns across 7 bases. This CDR3 region has 16 residues. After removal of 3 bases from V and 4 bases from J, the junction contained 8 bases not matched to a gene. Germline V gene data show CDR1 as KGHSH and CDR2 as LQKENI.

The genes are TRBV10-3 and TRBJ2-3; D unclear. V was cut by 3 bases and J by 6 bases, with 10 bases left in between. CDR3 length: 13 residues. Germline V gives CDR1 ENHRY, CDR2 SYGVKD. DNA of the CDR3: TGTGCCATCAGTGACCTCGAGAGGGATACGCAGTATTTT. It yields the protein CAISDLERDTQYF.

This clone was seen just once. The V call is TRBV6-6, the J call TRBJ1-1; TRBD1 is a possible D gene (5 bases). This CDR3 has 14 residues. The germline gives CDR1 MNHNY, CDR2 SVGAGI (reference sequence). Deletions cut 8 bases from V and 3 bases from J, with 16 bases between. The DNA of the CDR3 is TGTGCCAGCCATGGGCGGGGGGTTGACACTGAAGCTTTCTTT. Its protein is CASHGRGVDTEAFF.

The chain is built from TRBV20-1 and TRBJ2-7; 7 bases match TRBD1. V lost 4 bases and J lost 6; bases outside the gene matches: 15. This CDR3 has 15 residues. The germline V gene encodes CDR1 DFQATT and CDR2 SNEGSKA (reference sequence). The CDR3 region is CSAIDPTGSKPEQYF. The CDR3 nucleotides are TGCAGTGCTATTGATCCGACAGGGAGTAAACCCGAGCAGTACTTC.

The CDR3 DNA sequence: TGTGCCAGCAGCCTCTTGGGGGGCACTGAAGCTTTCTTT. Its translation: CASSLLGGTEAFF. The chain couples TRBV5-6 to TRBJ1-1, with D tentatively TRBD1 (5 bases). The CDR3 contains 13 residues. Germline CDR1 SGHDT, CDR2 YYEEEE. The V gene lost 4 bases and the J gene lost 4 bases, with 11 bases spanning the gap.

V gene TRBV5-4 combines with J gene TRBJ1-2; 8 bases line up with TRBD1. This CDR3 has 13 amino acids. CDR1 and CDR2 (germline): SGHNT, YYREEE (reference sequence). J gave up 7 bases and V 6 bases, and 8 bases lay outside the gene matches. CDR3 in amino acids: CASTPDRGSGYTF. CDR3 nucleotides: TGTGCCAGCACCCCAGACAGGGGCTCTGGCTACACCTTC.

The J gene is TRBJ2-3, the V gene TRBV11-1; D is uncertain. V was pared by 1 base and J by 7 bases, with 6 bases between. CDR3 length: 12 residues. The germline V gene has CDR1 SGHAT and CDR2 FQDESV (reference sequence). The CDR3 nucleotides are TGTGCCAGCAGCTTAGTGGAGAATACGCAGTATTTT. Translation: CASSLVENTQYF.

Comments on this clone: A junction boundary mismatches the germline segment, possibly from a read error. V usage is TRBV18 and J usage is TRBJ2-1; perhaps TRBD1 as D (5 bases). This CDR3 contains 14 residues. CDR1 and CDR2 (germline): KGHSH, LQKENI. In nucleotides, the CDR3 is TGTGCCAGCTCACTGATGCAGGGTGGGAATGGGCAGTTCTTC. It codes for CASSLMQGGNGQFF.

This chain joins TRBV16 and TRBJ2-3; D perhaps matches TRBD1 (6 bases). Germline assignment: CDR1 KGHSY and CDR2 FQNENV. The CDR3 length is 16 residues. The V end was cut by 4 bases, the J end by 3 bases, with 17 bases between. The CDR3 region has the DNA TGTGCCAGCAGCCCTCGCAGGGGCCTGAGGACAGATACGCAGTATTTT. Translation gives CASSPRRGLRTDTQYF.

The V and J genes are TRBV10-3 and TRBJ1-2, with D possibly matching TRBD1 (5 bases). CDR3 length: 16 amino acids. Trimming removed 3 bases at V and 4 bases at J, with 18 bases between. Looked up from germline, CDR1 is ENHRY and CDR2 is SYGVKD. The CDR3 loop reads CAISDPRGGSIYGYTF. The CDR3 nucleotides read TGTGCCATCAGTGACCCACGGGGGGGGTCCATCTATGGCTACACCTTC.

The CDR3 DNA reads TGTGCCAGCAGACCCGACAGGGGCACTGAAGCTTTCTTT. This sequence encodes CASRPDRGTEAFF. The rearrangement links TRBV28 to TRBJ1-1; TRBD1 agrees at 8 bases. This CDR3 has 13 amino acids. V was pared by 6 bases and J by 4 bases, with 4 bases of the junction left unmatched. The V gene's germline CDR1 is MDHEN and CDR2 SYDVKM.

The V gene is TRBV19, the J gene TRBJ1-1, with D possibly being TRBD1 (5 bases). There are 14 residues in the CDR3. Germline lookup yields CDR1 LNHDA and CDR2 SQIVND (reference sequence). V dropped 6 bases and J dropped 2 bases, with 13 bases sitting between them. The CDR3 here is CASRSGGINTEAFF. The CDR3 DNA reads as TGTGCCAGTAGATCGGGGGGTATCAACACTGAAGCTTTCTTT.

The gene calls are TRBV5-4 and TRBJ2-3, with D perhaps matching TRBD2 (6 bases). Trimming removed 3 bases from V and 5 bases from J, with 16 bases in between. The CDR3 length is 15 residues. The V gene's germline CDR1 is SGHNT and CDR2 YYREEE (reference sequence). The CDR3 here is CASSSGGENRDTQYF. CDR3 in DNA: TGTGCCAGCAGCTCGGGCGGGGAGAACCGAGATACGCAGTATTTT.

The chain uses TRBV7-9 and TRBJ2-7, with 11 bases lining up with TRBD2. The trim removed 4 bases at V and 5 bases at J, leaving 4 bases unmatched. The CDR3 has 14 residues. The V gene's germline CDR1 is SEHNR and CDR2 FQNEAQ (reference sequence). The CDR3 sequence: CASSSSGGINEQYF. The CDR3 DNA is TGTGCCAGCAGCTCTAGCGGGGGGATCAACGAGCAGTACTTC. Filled out from reference TRBV7-9 and TRBJ2-7, the complete variable domain reads DTGVSQNPRHKITKRGQNVTFRCDPISEHNRLYWYRQTLGQGPEFLTYFQNEAQLEKSRLLSDRFSAERPKGSFSTLEIQRTEQGDSAMYLCASSSSGGINEQYFGPGTRLTVT.

Only a few counts were recorded for this clone. J is TRBJ2-3 and V is TRBV6-4; TRBD2 agrees at 9 bases. With 3 bases clipped from V and 1 base from J, the junction kept 2 bases outside the gene matches. This CDR3 region has 15 residues. CDR1 and CDR2 from the germline V gene are MRHNA and SNTAGT. CDR3 DNA: TGTGCCAGCAGTGAAGGCGGGGGGGGCACAGATACGCAGTATTTT. Translation: CASSEGGGGTDTQYF.

This sequence joins TRBV2 and TRBJ2-1, with 9 bases lining up with TRBD1. With 2 bases clipped from V and 8 bases from J, the junction kept 10 bases outside the gene matches. The CDR3 runs 16 residues. Germline lookup yields CDR1 SNHLY and CDR2 FYNNEI. The CDR3 is CASSELLGDRVYEQFF. The DNA of the CDR3 is TGTGCCAGCAGTGAATTATTAGGGGACAGGGTTTATGAGCAGTTCTTC. The full variable domain, with the rest looked up from reference TRBV2 and TRBJ2-1, is EPEVTQTPSHQVTQMGQEVILRCVPISNHLYFYWYRQILGQKVEFLVSFYNNEISEKSEIFDDQFSVERPDGSNFTLKIRSTKLEDSAMYFCASSELLGDRVYEQFFGPGTRLTVL.

This chain uses TRBV6-5 with TRBJ2-5; D remains ambiguous. Trimming left V 8 bases short and J 2 bases short, with 18 bases between. The CDR3 runs to 15 residues. Germline CDR1 reads MNHEY; CDR2 reads SVGAGI. The CDR3 DNA is TGTGCCAGCGCCGTCGCTTTAGGAGCTCAAGAGACCCAGTACTTC. It is translated as CASAVALGAQETQYF.

The table lists this clone with a count of one. The gene calls are TRBV5-1 and TRBJ1-2, with a possible D match to TRBD1 (6 bases). The CDR3 loop spans 16 amino acids. V was clipped by 4 bases and J by 0 bases, with 16 bases between them. Germline V CDR1 and CDR2: SGHRS, YFSETQ. The CDR3 region is CASSPTPDRANYGYTF. The CDR3 DNA is TGCGCCAGCAGCCCCACCCCGGACAGAGCTAACTATGGCTACACCTTC.

V is TRBV12-3 or TRBV12-4 and J is TRBJ2-3; D is uncertain. The CDR3 has 13 amino acids. V lost 3 bases, J lost 11 bases, and 15 bases lay in between. CDR3 nucleotide sequence: TGTGCCAGCAGTTTGGCACCACAGATAGAGCAGTATTTT. Translated: CASSLAPQIEQYF.

This clone has only a few counts. The chain links TRBV28 to TRBJ2-2; a possible D gene is TRBD2 (6 bases). Trimming cost V 2 bases and J 2 bases, with 6 bases left between them. The CDR3 loop spans 14 amino acids. Germline V CDR1 and CDR2: MDHEN, SYDVKM. As DNA, the CDR3 is TGTGCCAGCAGTTTAGCGGGAAACACCGGGGAGCTGTTTTTT. As protein: CASSLAGNTGELFF. The whole variable domain, filled in from reference TRBV28 and TRBJ2-2, reads DVKVTQSSRYLVKRTGEKVFLECVQDMDHENMFWYRQDPGLGLRLIYFSYDVKMKEKGDIPEGYSVSREKKERFSLILESASTNQTSMYLCASSLAGNTGELFFGEGSRLTVL.

V and J are TRBV5-1 and TRBJ1-5; D is undetermined. This CDR3 has 14 residues. Germline CDR1 reads SGHRS; CDR2 reads YFSETQ. Trimming stripped 5 bases from V and 1 base from J, with 10 bases between. CDR3: CASSPTRSNQPQHF. The DNA of the CDR3 is TGCGCCAGCAGTCCAACTCGGAGCAATCAGCCCCAGCATTTT.

About this clone itself: Other DNA sequences of this sample code for an identical CDR3. This sequence joins TRBV13 and TRBJ1-1, with 11 bases aligning to TRBD1. The CDR3 sequence is 15 residues long. Germline lookup yields CDR1 PRHDT and CDR2 FYEKMQ (reference sequence). V dropped 11 bases and J dropped 5; count of bases not matched to a gene: 13. The DNA of the CDR3 is TGTGCCCCCAGCTTAGGGGGACAGGGGGGGACTGAAGCTTTCTTT. It is translated as CAPSLGGQGGTEAFF.

Only one count was recorded for this clone. V usage is TRBV5-1 and J usage is TRBJ2-1; 8 bases align to TRBD1. Germline values: CDR1 SGHRS, CDR2 YFSETQ. Trimming cost V 0 bases and J 1 base; bases outside gene matches: 12. CDR3 size: 19 residues. The CDR3 sequence is CASSLAGTGRGRSYNEQFF. The CDR3 DNA is TGCGCCAGCAGCTTGGCCGGGACAGGACGGGGTCGGTCCTACAATGAGCAGTTCTTC.

The chain couples TRBV11-2 to TRBJ2-1; D is unresolved. The V gene lost 2 bases and the J gene lost 10 bases, with 9 bases spanning the gap. This CDR3 spans 12 amino acids. CDR1 is SGHAT, CDR2 FQNNGV, per germline. The CDR3 spells CASSLIPVEQFF. CDR3 bases: TGTGCCAGCAGCTTAATCCCAGTAGAGCAGTTCTTC.

The chain carries TRBV7-9 and TRBJ1-1; 7 bases agree with TRBD1. After removal of 1 base from V and 3 bases from J, the junction contained 5 bases not matched to a gene. The CDR3 length is 15 residues. The V gene's germline CDR1 is SEHNR and CDR2 FQNEAQ (reference sequence). Here the CDR3 DNA reads TGTGCCAGCAGCTTAGACAGGGGTGGTGACACTGAAGCTTTCTTT. This sequence encodes CASSLDRGGDTEAFF. Full variable domain (missing parts from reference TRBV7-9 and TRBJ1-1): DTGVSQNPRHKITKRGQNVTFRCDPISEHNRLYWYRQTLGQGPEFLTYFQNEAQLEKSRLLSDRFSAERPKGSFSTLEIQRTEQGDSAMYLCASSLDRGGDTEAFFGQGTRLTVV.

The V gene is TRBV5-6, the J gene TRBJ1-1; no definite D call. Germline CDR1 SGHDT, CDR2 YYEEEE. With 1 base removed from V and 2 bases from J, the gap between germline ends came to 6 bases. The CDR3 extends over 13 amino acids. CDR3 residues: CASSLTANTEAFF. CDR3 nucleotide sequence: TGTGCCAGCAGCTTGACAGCTAACACTGAAGCTTTCTTT.

The genes are TRBV28 and TRBJ2-1; D might be TRBD2 (7 bases). V lost 10 bases and J lost 4, with 14 bases in between. This CDR3 spans 13 amino acids. Germline assignment: CDR1 MDHEN and CDR2 SYDVKM. This chain's CDR3 is CATEGGDYNEQFF. As DNA, the CDR3 is TGTGCCACCGAGGGGGGGGATTACAATGAGCAGTTCTTC.

This rearrangement joins TRBV4-1 to TRBJ2-3; 8 bases fit TRBD2. The V segment lost 4 bases and the J segment 4 bases; nucleotides outside the gene matches: 10. This CDR3 has 16 amino acids. Germline V CDR1 and CDR2: MGHRA, YSYEKL. The DNA of the CDR3 is TGCGCCAGCAGCCCCCCGACTAGCGTTACCTCAGATACGCAGTATTTT. Translated, it gives CASSPPTSVTSDTQYF.